The 30 T cell receptor beta chains below were found in one sample sequenced in a study of T cell changes during pregnancy in multiple sclerosis. Profiling relied on immunoSEQ multiplex PCR, and the TCRdb table lists in-frame clones only, not all of them. The table records around 30,000 clones, 85% to 90% of them present only once. The sequenced sample was CD4+ T cells from peripheral blood mononuclear cells, obtained in the third trimester of pregnancy. Receptors were obtained from a female donor in good health, enrolled as a control in a pregnancy study.

The V call is TRBV18, the J call TRBJ1-1; no reliable D call. CDR3 size: 14 residues. V was shortened by 4 bases and J by 1 base, with 10 bases between the two germline ends. Germline lookup yields CDR1 KGHSH and CDR2 LQKENI. This CDR3 reads CASSLEVRNTEAFF. CDR3 in DNA: TGTGCCAGCTCACTCGAGGTTCGGAACACTGAAGCTTTCTTT.

The gene calls are TRBV27 and TRBJ1-5; a weak D match, TRBD1 (5 bases). Germline V gene sequence: CDR1 MNHEY, CDR2 SMNVEV (reference sequence). The V gene lost 9 bases and the J gene lost 3 bases, with 15 bases spanning the gap. This CDR3 spans 14 amino acids. CDR3 region: CASSRWGVNQPQHF. In DNA form, the CDR3 reads TGTGCCAGTTCCCGTTGGGGGGTCAATCAGCCCCAGCATTTT.

This chain uses TRBV18 with TRBJ1-5, with D perhaps matching TRBD1 (5 bases). The ends were cut back, 3 bases at V and 4 bases at J, with 10 bases in the middle. Germline V gene lookup returns CDR1 KGHSH and CDR2 LQKENI. This CDR3 spans 14 amino acids. In DNA, the CDR3 is TGTGCCAGCTCACCGCAGGGAGGGAATCAGCCCCAGCATTTT. This translates into CASSPQGGNQPQHF.

The chain employs TRBV7-9 and TRBJ2-1; 8 bases fit TRBD2. Germline-derived CDR1 and CDR2 are SEHNR and FQNEAQ (reference sequence). The length of the CDR3 is 16 residues. V gave up 5 bases and J gave up 7 bases; unmatched junction bases: 13. The chain's CDR3 is CASSTQGSGGQNEQFF. The CDR3 nucleotides are TGTGCCAGCAGCACCCAAGGGAGCGGGGGCCAAAATGAGCAGTTCTTC. Together with reference TRBV7-9 and TRBJ2-1, the CDR3 gives the full variable domain: DTGVSQNPRHKITKRGQNVTFRCDPISEHNRLYWYRQTLGQGPEFLTYFQNEAQLEKSRLLSDRFSAERPKGSFSTLEIQRTEQGDSAMYLCASSTQGSGGQNEQFFGPGTRLTVL.

The CDR3: CASSLREVSYNEQFF. The DNA of the CDR3 is TGTGCCAGCAGCCTCCGGGAGGTCTCCTACAATGAGCAGTTCTTC. This chain uses TRBV11-1 with TRBJ2-1; TRBD2 matches at 7 bases. The CDR3 is 15 residues long. Germline V gene sequence: CDR1 SGHAT, CDR2 FQDESV (reference sequence). J lost 0 bases, V lost 5 bases, and 4 bases had no gene match.

This chain uses TRBV5-1 with TRBJ1-2; 8 nucleotides align to TRBD1. Germline CDR1 is SGHRS and CDR2 is YFSETQ. The V and J ends lost 4 bases and 4 bases, in that order; junction bases with no gene match: 6. This CDR3 comprises 14 residues. This CDR3 reads CASSPGQGAYGYTF. DNA for the CDR3: TGCGCCAGCAGCCCCGGACAGGGCGCCTATGGCTACACCTTC. The whole variable domain, remainder taken from reference TRBV5-1 and TRBJ1-2, is KAGVTQTPRYLIKTRGQQVTLSCSPISGHRSVSWYQQTPGQGLQFLFEYFSETQRNKGNFPGRFSGRQFSNSRSEMNVSTLELGDSALYLCASSPGQGAYGYTFGSGTRLTVV.

The count of this clone is one. The chain couples TRBV19 to TRBJ2-1, with D possibly being TRBD2 (5 bases). Germline CDR1 and CDR2: LNHDA and SQIVND (reference sequence). V lost 5 bases and J lost 2, with 10 bases in between. The CDR3 sequence is 14 residues long. The CDR3: CASSGGFPYNEQFF. CDR3 DNA sequence: TGTGCCAGTAGTGGCGGGTTTCCCTACAATGAGCAGTTCTTC.

V and J are TRBV19 and TRBJ2-7, with 7 positions matching TRBD1. CDR1 and CDR2 (germline): LNHDA, SQIVND (reference sequence). With 8 bases clipped from V and 2 bases from J, the junction kept 3 bases outside the gene matches. The CDR3 runs 12 residues. CDR3 DNA sequence: TGTGCCAGTGGAACAGGGGCCTACGAGCAGTACTTC. It yields the protein CASGTGAYEQYF.

V gene TRBV4-2 combines with J gene TRBJ2-7, with 7 bases identical to TRBD2. The germline V gene has CDR1 LGHNA and CDR2 YNFKEQ. This CDR3 is 15 amino acids long. V trimming: 1 base; J trimming: 4 bases; junction bases outside the gene matches: 7. CDR3 amino acids: CASSQGVTSSYEQYF. CDR3 sequence (DNA): TGTGCCAGCAGCCAAGGGGTGACTAGCAGTTACGAGCAGTACTTC.

The chain has TRBV5-5 and TRBJ2-7; tentatively, D is TRBD2 (6 bases). Trimming shortened V by 3 bases and J by 3 bases, and 16 bases separated the two germline ends. The CDR3 length is 15 residues. Germline CDR1 reads SGHKS; CDR2 reads YYEKEE (reference sequence). The CDR3 loop is CASSWEAYKIYEQYF. The CDR3, as DNA: TGTGCCAGCAGCTGGGAGGCCTACAAGATCTACGAGCAGTACTTC.

The chain carries TRBV10-1 and TRBJ2-3; 9 bases are shared with TRBD2. This CDR3 contains 16 residues. Germline V CDR1 and CDR2: WNHNN, SYGVQD (reference sequence). The V segment lost 0 bases and the J segment 7 bases; nucleotides outside the gene matches: 8. The chain's CDR3 is CASSESGRGGSHTQYF. The CDR3 region has the DNA TGCGCCAGCAGTGAGTCGGGGCGGGGGGGAAGCCATACGCAGTATTTT.

The V and J genes are TRBV18 and TRBJ2-3; possible D gene TRBD1, 6 bases. The CDR3 length is 15 residues. V was cut by 3 bases and J by 6 bases, with 16 bases left in between. Germline assignment: CDR1 KGHSH and CDR2 LQKENI. Here the CDR3 reads CASSPRTGLADTQYF. The CDR3 nucleotides are TGTGCCAGCTCACCGAGAACAGGGCTGGCGGATACGCAGTATTTT.

The chain joins TRBV29-1 to TRBJ2-1, with D possibly matching TRBD2 (6 bases). Germline V gene lookup returns CDR1 SQVTM and CDR2 ANQGSEA. This CDR3 region has 13 residues. V dropped 6 bases and J dropped 5 bases, with 14 bases sitting between them. DNA of the CDR3: TGCAGCGTGGCCCTACTAGCCCACAATGAGCAGTTCTTC. Protein sequence: CSVALLAHNEQFF.

This chain connects TRBV11-2 to TRBJ2-7; 7 bases fit TRBD1. The CDR3 sequence is 13 residues long. The ends lost 5 bases at V and 7 bases at J; junction bases unmatched: 8. CDR1 and CDR2 from the germline V gene are SGHAT and FQNNGV. In DNA, the CDR3 is TGTGCCAGCAGCCCTCGGACAGGTGGGGAGCAGTACTTC. Its protein product is CASSPRTGGEQYF.

V is TRBV6-5 and J is TRBJ2-1, with 7 bases aligning to TRBD2. CDR1 and CDR2 (germline): MNHEY, SVGAGI. Germline trimming cut 6 bases from V and 1 base from J; bases unmatched to any gene: 6. The CDR3 is 15 residues long. This CDR3 is CASSSGRTSYNEQFF. In nucleotides, the CDR3 is TGTGCCAGCAGCTCCGGGAGGACGTCCTACAATGAGCAGTTCTTC.

The rearrangement uses TRBV30 and TRBJ1-2; TRBD1 matches at 7 bases. There are 14 residues in the CDR3. The trim removed 4 bases at V and 2 bases at J, leaving 7 bases unmatched. Germline V gene sequence: CDR1 GTSNPN, CDR2 SVGIG (reference sequence). For the CDR3, the DNA is TGTGCCTGGACCGGACGGGACAGAAACTATGGCTACACCTTC. It yields the protein CAWTGRDRNYGYTF.

This clone was observed a single time. This chain links TRBV6-1 with TRBJ1-2, with D tentatively TRBD1 (5 bases). The CDR3 is 14 residues long. Deletions cut 4 bases from V and 8 bases from J, with 17 bases between. Germline V lookup: CDR1 MNHNS, CDR2 SASEGT. The CDR3 nucleotides are TGTGCCAGCAGTGGCCTACAGGATGGAATGGGCTACACCTTC. Encoded protein: CASSGLQDGMGYTF.

The chain links TRBV7-9 to TRBJ2-5, with a weak D call TRBD1 (5 bases). CDR1 SEHNR and CDR2 FQNEAQ come from the germline V gene (reference sequence). The CDR3 extends over 14 amino acids. V dropped 0 bases and J dropped 0 bases, with 5 bases sitting between them. The CDR3 coding sequence is TGTGCCAGCAGCTTAGCAGGGGACCAAGAGACCCAGTACTTC. Residues: CASSLAGDQETQYF.

This clone rates as medium-sized (0.01 to 0.1%). The V gene is TRBV4-3, the J gene TRBJ1-1; possible D gene TRBD1, 5 bases. Germline-derived CDR1 and CDR2 are LGHNA and YSLEER. Deletions cut 4 bases from V and 1 base from J, with 13 bases between. This CDR3 contains 15 residues. In DNA, the CDR3 is TGCGCCAGCAGCCCCGACAGCTCCAGGAACACTGAAGCTTTCTTT. This gives the protein CASSPDSSRNTEAFF.

This chain joins TRBV11-3 and TRBJ2-7; 7 bases align to TRBD1. This CDR3 has 12 amino acids. Germline-derived CDR1 and CDR2 are SGHNT and YENEEA. V was clipped by 5 bases and J by 6 bases; unmatched bases: 4. The CDR3 here is CASSLRGREQYF. DNA for the CDR3: TGTGCCAGCAGCCTTAGGGGGCGCGAGCAGTACTTC.

The rearrangement uses TRBV27 and TRBJ2-3; 8 bases are shared with TRBD1. CDR3 size: 14 residues. J was trimmed by 6 bases and V by 6 bases; bases with no gene match: 8. Germline loops: CDR1 MNHEY, CDR2 SMNVEV (reference sequence). CDR3 sequence reads: CASRRAGGLDTQYF. The CDR3 nucleotides read TGTGCCAGCAGGAGGGCAGGGGGCTTGGATACGCAGTATTTT.

The V and J genes are TRBV28 and TRBJ1-4, with D possibly matching TRBD1 (6 bases). CDR3 length: 15 residues. The germline V and J ends were trimmed by 5 bases and 1 base, with 11 bases remaining between them. CDR1 MDHEN and CDR2 SYDVKM come from the germline V gene. The CDR3 coding sequence is TGTGCCAGCAGTGGGCCGGACAGAACTAATGAAAAACTGTTTTTT. This encodes CASSGPDRTNEKLFF.

This chain uses TRBV2 with TRBJ1-6; no clear D. V lost 8 bases and J lost 9, with 17 bases in between. Germline V gene lookup returns CDR1 SNHLY and CDR2 FYNNEI. The CDR3 sequence is 14 residues long. Here the CDR3 DNA reads TGTGCCAGCCTTCAAACGGCTACGGGTTCACCCCTCCACTTT. The encoded protein is CASLQTATGSPLHF.

The chain combines TRBV7-6 with TRBJ2-3; TRBD2 agrees at 7 bases. This CDR3 spans 16 amino acids. Trimming cost V 1 base and J 3 bases; bases outside gene matches: 7. CDR1 SGHVS and CDR2 FNYEAQ come from the germline V gene. CDR3 region: CASSLGVGGETDTQYF. CDR3 coding DNA: TGTGCCAGCAGCTTAGGAGTGGGGGGGGAGACAGATACGCAGTATTTT. The entire variable domain, with the rest obtained from reference TRBV7-6 and TRBJ2-3, is as follows: GAGVSQSPRYKVTKRGQDVALRCDPISGHVSLYWYRQALGQGPEFLTYFNYEAQQDKSGLPNDRFSAERPEGSISTLTIQRTEQRDSAMYRCASSLGVGGETDTQYFGPGTRLTVL.

This sequence joins TRBV30 and TRBJ2-1; possible D gene TRBD1, 6 bases. Germline loops: CDR1 GTSNPN, CDR2 SVGIG (reference sequence). The CDR3 totals 15 residues. V dropped 3 bases and J dropped 4 bases, with 16 bases sitting between them. Here the CDR3 reads CAWRKEQGQYNEQFF. CDR3 sequence (DNA): TGTGCCTGGAGGAAGGAACAGGGACAATACAATGAGCAGTTCTTC.

V gene TRBV2 combines with J gene TRBJ2-7; 7 nucleotides agree with TRBD1. The CDR3 has 13 residues. The V gene end was trimmed by 5 bases and the J gene end by 3 bases; junction bases not matched to a gene: 4. CDR1 is SNHLY, CDR2 FYNNEI, per germline. The CDR3 loop is CASSLRTGYEQYF. The CDR3 DNA reads TGTGCCAGCAGTCTCCGGACAGGCTACGAGCAGTACTTC. Supplemented by reference TRBV2 and TRBJ2-7, the full variable domain reads EPEVTQTPSHQVTQMGQEVILRCVPISNHLYFYWYRQILGQKVEFLVSFYNNEISEKSEIFDDQFSVERPDGSNFTLKIRSTKLEDSAMYFCASSLRTGYEQYFGPGTRLTVT.

The chain combines TRBV27 with TRBJ2-7; 12 bases match TRBD2. Germline values: CDR1 MNHEY, CDR2 SMNVEV (reference sequence). The CDR3 has 15 amino acids. The V segment lost 5 bases and the J segment 5 bases; nucleotides outside the gene matches: 7. The CDR3 is CASSPLSSGRDEQYF. As DNA, the CDR3 is TGTGCCAGCAGTCCCCTTTCTAGCGGGAGGGACGAGCAGTACTTC.

This clone was counted a few times. The chain links TRBV14 to TRBJ1-1; no definite D call. The CDR3 runs to 14 residues. Germline CDR1 and CDR2: SGHDN and FVKESK. V dropped 1 base and J dropped 2 bases, with 8 bases sitting between them. CDR3 sequence: CASSQGHSNTEAFF. The DNA for the CDR3 is TGTGCCAGCAGCCAAGGGCACAGTAACACTGAAGCTTTCTTT.

V is TRBV27 and J is TRBJ1-5; unclear D gene. This CDR3 has 15 residues. The germline V gene encodes CDR1 MNHEY and CDR2 SMNVEV (reference sequence). Between the trimmed V and J ends, which lost 3 bases and 2 bases, there was a span of 11 bases. CDR3 nucleotides: TGTGCCAGCAGTTTTGGAGGTTATGGCAATCAGCCCCAGCATTTT. This codes for CASSFGGYGNQPQHF.

This chain connects TRBV25-1 to TRBJ1-1; D is ambiguous. V lost 2 bases and J 3 bases, leaving 13 bases between the germline ends. In germline, CDR1 is MGHDK, CDR2 SYGVNS. The length of the CDR3 is 15 residues. The CDR3 loop reads CASSEIGGKDTEAFF. The CDR3 DNA sequence: TGTGCCAGCAGTGAAATTGGAGGGAAAGACACTGAAGCTTTCTTT.